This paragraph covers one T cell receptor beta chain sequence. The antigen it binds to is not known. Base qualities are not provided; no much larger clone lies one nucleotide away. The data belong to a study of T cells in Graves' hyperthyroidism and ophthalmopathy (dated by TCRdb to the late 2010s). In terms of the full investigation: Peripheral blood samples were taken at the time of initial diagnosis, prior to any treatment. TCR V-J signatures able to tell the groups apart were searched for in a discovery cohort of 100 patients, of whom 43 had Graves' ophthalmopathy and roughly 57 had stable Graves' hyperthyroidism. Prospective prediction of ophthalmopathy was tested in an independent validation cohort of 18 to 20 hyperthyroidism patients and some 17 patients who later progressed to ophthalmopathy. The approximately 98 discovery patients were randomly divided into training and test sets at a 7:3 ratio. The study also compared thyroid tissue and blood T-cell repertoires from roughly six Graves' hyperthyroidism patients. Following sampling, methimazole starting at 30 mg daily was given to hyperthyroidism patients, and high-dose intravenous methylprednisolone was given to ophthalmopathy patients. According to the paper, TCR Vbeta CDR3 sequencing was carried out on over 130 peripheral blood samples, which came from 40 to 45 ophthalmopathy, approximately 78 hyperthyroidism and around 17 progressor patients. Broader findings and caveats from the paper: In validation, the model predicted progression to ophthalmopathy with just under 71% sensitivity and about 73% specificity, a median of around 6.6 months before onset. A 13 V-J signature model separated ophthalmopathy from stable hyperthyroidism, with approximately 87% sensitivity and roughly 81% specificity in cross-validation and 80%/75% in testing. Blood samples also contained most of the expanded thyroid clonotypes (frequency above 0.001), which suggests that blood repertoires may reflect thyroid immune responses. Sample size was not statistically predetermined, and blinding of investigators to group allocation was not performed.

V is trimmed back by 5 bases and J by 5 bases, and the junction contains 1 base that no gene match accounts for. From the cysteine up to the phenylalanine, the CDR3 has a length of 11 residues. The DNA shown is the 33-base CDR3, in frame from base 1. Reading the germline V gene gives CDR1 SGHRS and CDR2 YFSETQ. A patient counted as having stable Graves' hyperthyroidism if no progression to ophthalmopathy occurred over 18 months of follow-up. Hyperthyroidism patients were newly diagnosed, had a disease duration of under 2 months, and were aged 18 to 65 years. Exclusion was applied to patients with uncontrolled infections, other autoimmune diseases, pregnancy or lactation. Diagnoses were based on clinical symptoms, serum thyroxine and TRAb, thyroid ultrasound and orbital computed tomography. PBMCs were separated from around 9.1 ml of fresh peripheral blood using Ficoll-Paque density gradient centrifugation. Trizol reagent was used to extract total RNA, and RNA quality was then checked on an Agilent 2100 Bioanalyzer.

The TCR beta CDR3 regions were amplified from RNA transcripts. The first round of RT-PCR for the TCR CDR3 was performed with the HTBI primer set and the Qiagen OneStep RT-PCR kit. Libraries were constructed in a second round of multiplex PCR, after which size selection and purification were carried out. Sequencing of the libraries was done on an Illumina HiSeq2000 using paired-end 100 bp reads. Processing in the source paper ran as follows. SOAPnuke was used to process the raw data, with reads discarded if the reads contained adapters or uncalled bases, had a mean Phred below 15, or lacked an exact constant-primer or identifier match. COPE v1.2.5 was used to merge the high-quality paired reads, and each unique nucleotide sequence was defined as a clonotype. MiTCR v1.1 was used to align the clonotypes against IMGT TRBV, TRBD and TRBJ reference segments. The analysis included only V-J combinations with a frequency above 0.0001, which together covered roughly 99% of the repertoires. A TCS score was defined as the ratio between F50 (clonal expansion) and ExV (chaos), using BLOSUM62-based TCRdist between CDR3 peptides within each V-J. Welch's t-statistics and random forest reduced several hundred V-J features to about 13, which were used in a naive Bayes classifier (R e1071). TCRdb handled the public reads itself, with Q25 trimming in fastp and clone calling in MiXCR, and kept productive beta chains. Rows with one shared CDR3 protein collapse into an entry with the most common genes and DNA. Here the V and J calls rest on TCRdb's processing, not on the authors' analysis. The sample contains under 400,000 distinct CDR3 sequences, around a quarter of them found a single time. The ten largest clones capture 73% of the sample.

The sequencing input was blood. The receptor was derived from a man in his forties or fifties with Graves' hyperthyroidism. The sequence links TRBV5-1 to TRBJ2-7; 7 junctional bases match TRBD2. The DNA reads TGCGCCAGCAGAAGCGGGAACGAGCAGTACTTC. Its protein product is CASRSGNEQYF.